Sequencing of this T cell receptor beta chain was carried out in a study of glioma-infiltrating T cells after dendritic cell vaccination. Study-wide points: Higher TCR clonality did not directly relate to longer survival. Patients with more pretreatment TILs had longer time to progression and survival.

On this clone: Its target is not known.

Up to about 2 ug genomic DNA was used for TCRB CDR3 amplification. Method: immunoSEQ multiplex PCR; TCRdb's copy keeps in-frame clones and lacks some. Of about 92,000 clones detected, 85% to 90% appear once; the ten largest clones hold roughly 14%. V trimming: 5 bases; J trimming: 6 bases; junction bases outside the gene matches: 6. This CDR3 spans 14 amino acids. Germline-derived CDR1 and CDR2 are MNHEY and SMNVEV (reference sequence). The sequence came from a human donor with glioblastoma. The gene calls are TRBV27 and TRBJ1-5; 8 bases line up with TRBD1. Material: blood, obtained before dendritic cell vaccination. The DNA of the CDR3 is TGTGCCAGCAGTCATCAGGGGGCGACTCAGCCCCAGCATTTT. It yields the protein CASSHQGATQPQHF.